Below, 13 T cell receptor beta chains from the same sample are listed, as sequenced in a study of cytomegalovirus exposure and HLA in healthy donors. The PCR used 60 Vbeta and 13 Jbeta primers. Sequencing was performed with immunoSEQ multiplex PCR; in TCRdb, only in-frame clones are kept and a portion is missing. Found here are 150,000 to 200,000 clones, 68% of them singletons; the top ten hold 1.4% to 1.5%. Source material: PBMCs. Every receptor here comes from a man over 45 in good health and CMV-seronegative.

This clone has just a few counts. The rearrangement uses TRBV5-1 and TRBJ2-5; 13 bases are a match to TRBD2. The length of the CDR3 is 16 residues. The germline gives CDR1 SGHRS, CDR2 YFSETQ. V trimming: 3 bases; J trimming: 2 bases; junction bases outside the gene matches: 4. The CDR3 sequence: CASSYGLAGAQETQYF. CDR3 DNA: TGCGCCAGCAGCTATGGACTAGCGGGGGCGCAAGAGACCCAGTACTTC.

Only a few counts were recorded for this clone. The chain combines TRBV7-9 with TRBJ1-1, with TRBD1 identical over 10 bases. Germline CDR1 reads SEHNR; CDR2 reads FQNEAQ (reference sequence). V was pared by 7 bases and J by 1 base, with 6 bases of the junction left unmatched. This CDR3 is built from 15 residues. The chain's CDR3 is CASTRDRGGNTEAFF. CDR3 bases: TGTGCCAGCACCCGGGACAGGGGCGGGAACACTGAAGCTTTCTTT. Full variable domain (outside the CDR3, taken from reference TRBV7-9 and TRBJ1-1): DTGVSQNPRHKITKRGQNVTFRCDPISEHNRLYWYRQTLGQGPEFLTYFQNEAQLEKSRLLSDRFSAERPKGSFSTLEIQRTEQGDSAMYLCASTRDRGGNTEAFFGQGTRLTVV.

This chain joins TRBV7-3 and TRBJ2-3; 12 nucleotides align to TRBD2. The CDR3 covers 18 residues. Germline CDR1 is SGHTA and CDR2 is FQGTGA. V was clipped by 3 bases and J by 2 bases; unmatched bases: 9. CDR3 amino acids: CASSLTSGGSPSTDTQYF. The CDR3 nucleotides read TGTGCCAGCAGCTTGACTAGCGGGGGTTCCCCCTCCACAGATACGCAGTATTTT.

This clone was recorded a few times. The V and J genes are TRBV6-1 and TRBJ1-1, with 8 bases fitting TRBD1. This CDR3 contains 14 residues. Germline CDR1 and CDR2: MNHNS and SASEGT. The V gene end was trimmed by 7 bases and the J gene end by 1 base; junction bases not matched to a gene: 5. This chain's CDR3 is CASTVGTGNTEAFF. The CDR3 DNA reads as TGTGCCAGCACCGTCGGGACAGGGAACACTGAAGCTTTCTTT.

This clone was detected only once. The chain recombines TRBV6-6 with TRBJ1-1; 11 bases map to TRBD1. CDR3 length: 15 amino acids. Germline CDR1 reads MNHNY; CDR2 reads SVGAGI (reference sequence). V shed 7 bases, J shed 0 bases, and the junction held 4 bases outside the gene matches. The CDR3 DNA sequence: TGTGCCAGCACCCGGACAGGGGGCTTGAACACTGAAGCTTTCTTT. This codes for CASTRTGGLNTEAFF.

The gene calls are TRBV18 and TRBJ1-1, with D unresolved. V gave up 0 bases and J gave up 3 bases, with 11 bases separating them. Germline CDR1 KGHSH, CDR2 LQKENI. The CDR3 covers 15 residues. CDR3 amino acids: CASSPPSGRDTEAFF. Here the CDR3 DNA reads TGTGCCAGCTCACCACCGTCCGGGCGGGACACTGAAGCTTTCTTT.

The V gene is TRBV27, the J gene TRBJ2-2; 8 bases map to TRBD2. The trim removed 5 bases at V and 6 bases at J, leaving 8 bases unmatched. CDR3 size: 15 residues. Germline CDR1 and CDR2: MNHEY and SMNVEV (reference sequence). The CDR3 DNA reads TGTGCCAGCAGTCTAAACGGGGGGGCCCCCGGGGAGCTGTTTTTT. Translation gives CASSLNGGAPGELFF.

The chain has TRBV20-1 and TRBJ2-7; a possible D gene is TRBD2 (6 bases). This CDR3 has 11 amino acids. V was clipped by 3 bases and J by 6 bases, with 9 bases between them. Germline V gene data show CDR1 as DFQATT and CDR2 as SNEGSKA (reference sequence). CDR3 sequence: CSASSSVEQYF. The DNA for the CDR3 is TGCAGTGCTAGTTCTAGCGTCGAGCAGTACTTC.

V gene TRBV5-1 combines with J gene TRBJ2-7; 8 bases are a match to TRBD1. Germline V CDR1 and CDR2: SGHRS, YFSETQ. The CDR3 runs 16 residues. V trimming: 5 bases; J trimming: 0 bases; junction bases outside the gene matches: 10. CDR3 in amino acids: CASSYDGQGSSYEQYF. The CDR3 bases are TGCGCCAGCAGTTACGACGGACAGGGTAGCTCCTACGAGCAGTACTTC.

The CDR3 loop reads CASSPTPGQIFRGEAFF. CDR3 sequence (DNA): TGTGCCAGCAGCCCCACCCCGGGACAGATTTTTCGGGGTGAAGCTTTCTTT. This rearrangement joins TRBV7-9 to TRBJ1-1; 7 bases line up with TRBD1. CDR3 length: 17 amino acids. The junction had 19 bases not matched to a gene; V was cut back by 5 bases and J by 7 bases. Per germline, CDR1 SEHNR and CDR2 FQNEAQ (reference sequence).

This clone was seen more than once but under ten times. This chain connects TRBV4-2 to TRBJ2-3; 13 bases are shared with TRBD2. Germline V lookup: CDR1 LGHNA, CDR2 YNFKEQ. V gave up 2 bases and J gave up 4 bases; unmatched junction bases: 0. The CDR3 sequence is 15 residues long. This CDR3 is CASSQTSGGADTQYF. For the CDR3, the DNA is TGTGCCAGCAGCCAAACTAGCGGGGGGGCAGATACGCAGTATTTT.

This chain connects TRBV2 to TRBJ1-5; tentatively, D is TRBD1 (5 bases). The CDR3 has 14 residues. V dropped 4 bases and J dropped 6 bases, with 13 bases sitting between them. Germline CDR1 is SNHLY and CDR2 is FYNNEI. CDR3 protein: CASSGGDVGQPQHF. CDR3 DNA: TGTGCCAGCAGTGGGGGGGACGTTGGTCAGCCCCAGCATTTT.

This chain links TRBV6-5 with TRBJ2-7; no definite D call. Trimming removed 3 bases at V and 3 bases at J, with 12 bases between. The CDR3 has 14 residues. Germline V lookup: CDR1 MNHEY, CDR2 SVGAGI. DNA of the CDR3: TGTGCCAGCAGTTATGATAGAGGTAGCTACGAGCAGTACTTC. Translated, it gives CASSYDRGSYEQYF.